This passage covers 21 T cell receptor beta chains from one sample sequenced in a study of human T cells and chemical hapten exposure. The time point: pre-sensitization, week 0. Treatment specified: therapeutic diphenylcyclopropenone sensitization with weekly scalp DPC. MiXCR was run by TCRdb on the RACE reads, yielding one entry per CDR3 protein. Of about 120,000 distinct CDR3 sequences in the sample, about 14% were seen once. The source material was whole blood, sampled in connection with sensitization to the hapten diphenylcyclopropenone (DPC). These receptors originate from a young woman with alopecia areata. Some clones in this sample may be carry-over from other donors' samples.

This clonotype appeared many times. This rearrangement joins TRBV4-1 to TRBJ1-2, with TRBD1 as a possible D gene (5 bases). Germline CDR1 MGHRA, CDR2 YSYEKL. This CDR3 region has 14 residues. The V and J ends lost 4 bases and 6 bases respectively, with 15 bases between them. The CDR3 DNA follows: TGCGCCAGCAGCCCCGAAGACAGATTACATGGCTACACCTTC. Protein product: CASSPEDRLHGYTF.

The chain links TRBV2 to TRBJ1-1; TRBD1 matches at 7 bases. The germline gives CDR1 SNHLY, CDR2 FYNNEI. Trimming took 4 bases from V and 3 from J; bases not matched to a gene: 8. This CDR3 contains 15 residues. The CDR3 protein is CASSGTGVSYTEAFF. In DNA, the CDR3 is TGTGCCAGCAGTGGAACAGGGGTCTCTTACACTGAAGCTTTCTTT.

DNA of the CDR3: TGCAGTGCTAGTAGTAGCAATCAGCCCCAGCATTTT. Protein product: CSASSSNQPQHF. The rearrangement uses TRBV20-1 and TRBJ1-5; D call uncertain. The CDR3 is 12 amino acids. The V gene lost 3 bases and the J gene lost 0 bases, with 3 bases spanning the gap. Germline values: CDR1 DFQATT, CDR2 SNEGSKA (reference sequence).

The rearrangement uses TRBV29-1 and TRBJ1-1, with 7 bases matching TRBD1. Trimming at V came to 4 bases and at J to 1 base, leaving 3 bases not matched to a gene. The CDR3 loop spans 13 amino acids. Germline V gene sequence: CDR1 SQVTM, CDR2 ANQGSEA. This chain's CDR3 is CSVVGQRNTEAFF. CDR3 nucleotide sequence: TGCAGCGTTGTGGGACAGCGGAACACTGAAGCTTTCTTT.

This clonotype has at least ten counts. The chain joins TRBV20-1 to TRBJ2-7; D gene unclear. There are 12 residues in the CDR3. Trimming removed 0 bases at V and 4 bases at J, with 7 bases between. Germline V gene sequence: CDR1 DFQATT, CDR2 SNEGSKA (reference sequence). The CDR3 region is CSARDLGYEQYF. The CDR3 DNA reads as TGCAGTGCTAGAGATTTGGGATACGAGCAGTACTTC.

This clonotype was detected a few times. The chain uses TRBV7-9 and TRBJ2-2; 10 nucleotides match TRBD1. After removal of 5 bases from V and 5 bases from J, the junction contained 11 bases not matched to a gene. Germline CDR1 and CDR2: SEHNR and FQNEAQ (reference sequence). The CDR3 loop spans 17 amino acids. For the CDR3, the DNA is TGTGCCAGCAGCGTCGACAGGGGGCTAGCGAGAACCGGGGAGCTGTTTTTT. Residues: CASSVDRGLARTGELFF.

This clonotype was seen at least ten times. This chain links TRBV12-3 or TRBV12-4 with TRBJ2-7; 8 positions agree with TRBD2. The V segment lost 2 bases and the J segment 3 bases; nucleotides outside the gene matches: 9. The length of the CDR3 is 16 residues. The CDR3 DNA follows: TGTGCCAGCAGTTTAACGTTCAGCGGGGGAGACTACGAGCAGTACTTC. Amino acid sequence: CASSLTFSGGDYEQYF.

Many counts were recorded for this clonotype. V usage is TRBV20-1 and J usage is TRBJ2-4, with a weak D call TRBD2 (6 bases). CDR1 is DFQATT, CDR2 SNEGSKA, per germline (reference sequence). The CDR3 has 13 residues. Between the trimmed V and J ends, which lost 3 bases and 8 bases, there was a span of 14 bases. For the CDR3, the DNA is TGCAGTGCTAGGGAGGGTAGGAGAGACATTCAGTACTTC. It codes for CSAREGRRDIQYF.

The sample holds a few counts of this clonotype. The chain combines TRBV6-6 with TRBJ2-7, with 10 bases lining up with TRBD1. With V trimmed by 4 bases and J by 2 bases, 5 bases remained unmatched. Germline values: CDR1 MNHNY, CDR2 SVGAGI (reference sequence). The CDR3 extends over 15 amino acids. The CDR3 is CASSFQTGGPYEQYF. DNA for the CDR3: TGTGCCAGCAGTTTTCAGACAGGGGGCCCCTACGAGCAGTACTTC.

CDR3 loop: CSARSASGVTGELFF. The CDR3 nucleotides are TGCAGTGCTAGGTCCGCTAGCGGGGTAACCGGGGAGCTGTTTTTT. The rearrangement joins TRBV20-1 to TRBJ2-2, with 9 bases matching TRBD2. Per the germline V gene, CDR1 is DFQATT and CDR2 is SNEGSKA (reference sequence). The V and J ends lost 3 bases and 5 bases, in that order; junction bases with no gene match: 7. The CDR3 length is 15 residues.

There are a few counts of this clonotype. The CDR3 DNA sequence: TGCAGTGCTAGAGACCCCCGTCAAGAGACCCAGTACTTC. Translated: CSARDPRQETQYF. The rearrangement joins TRBV20-1 to TRBJ2-5; no reliable D call. Per the germline V gene, CDR1 is DFQATT and CDR2 is SNEGSKA (reference sequence). V shed 0 bases and J shed 2 bases, with 7 bases lying between them. The CDR3 sequence is 13 residues long.

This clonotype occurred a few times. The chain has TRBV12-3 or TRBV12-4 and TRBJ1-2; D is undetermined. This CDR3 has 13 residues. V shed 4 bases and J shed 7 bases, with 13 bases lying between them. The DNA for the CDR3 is TGTGCCAGCAGTTCCCCCGACCTCTCTGGCTACACCTTC. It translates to CASSSPDLSGYTF.

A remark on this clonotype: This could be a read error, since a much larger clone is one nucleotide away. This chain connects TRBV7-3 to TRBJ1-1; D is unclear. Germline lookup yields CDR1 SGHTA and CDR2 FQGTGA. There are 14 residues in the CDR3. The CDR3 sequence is CVSSLEAANTEAFF. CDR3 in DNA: TGTGTCAGCAGCTTAGAGGCAGCGAACACTGAAGCTTTCTTT. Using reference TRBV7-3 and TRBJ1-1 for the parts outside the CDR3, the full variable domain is GAGVSQTPSNKVTEKGKYVELRCDPISGHTALYWYRQSLGQGPEFLIYFQGTGAADDSGLPNDRFFAVRPEGSVSTLKIQRTERGDSAVYLCVSSLEAANTEAFFGQGTRLTVV.

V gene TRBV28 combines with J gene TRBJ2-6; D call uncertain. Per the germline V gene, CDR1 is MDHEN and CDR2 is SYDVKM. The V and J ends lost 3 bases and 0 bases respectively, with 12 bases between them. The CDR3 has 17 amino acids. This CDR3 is CASSFGVSNSGANVLTF. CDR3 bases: TGTGCCAGCAGTTTTGGAGTTTCGAACTCTGGGGCCAACGTCCTGACTTTC.

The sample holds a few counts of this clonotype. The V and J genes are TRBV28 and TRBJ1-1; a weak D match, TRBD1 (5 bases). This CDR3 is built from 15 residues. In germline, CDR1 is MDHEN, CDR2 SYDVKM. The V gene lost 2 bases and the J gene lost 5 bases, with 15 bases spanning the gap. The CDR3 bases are TGTGCCAGCAGTTTAAAAATTGGGGCCGGGACTGAAGCTTTCTTT. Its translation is CASSLKIGAGTEAFF.

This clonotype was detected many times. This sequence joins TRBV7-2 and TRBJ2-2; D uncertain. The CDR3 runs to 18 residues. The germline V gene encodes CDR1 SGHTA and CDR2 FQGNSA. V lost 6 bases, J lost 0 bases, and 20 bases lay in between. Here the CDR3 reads CASSSEGPLRTNTGELFF. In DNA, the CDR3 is TGTGCCAGCAGTTCAGAAGGGCCCTTGCGTACGAACACCGGGGAGCTGTTTTTT.

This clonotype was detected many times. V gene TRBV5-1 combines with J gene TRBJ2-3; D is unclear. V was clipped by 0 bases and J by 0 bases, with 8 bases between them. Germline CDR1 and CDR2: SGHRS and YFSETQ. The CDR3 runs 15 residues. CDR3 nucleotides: TGCGCCAGCAGCTTGGCCGACGCGAGCACAGATACGCAGTATTTT. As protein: CASSLADASTDTQYF.

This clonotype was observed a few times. CDR3 DNA: TGCGCCAGCAGCTTGGGTCAAGGACCCTCCACAGATACGCAGTATTTT. Its translation: CASSLGQGPSTDTQYF. This chain connects TRBV5-1 to TRBJ2-3, with no clear D. The CDR3 runs 16 residues. Germline V gives CDR1 SGHRS, CDR2 YFSETQ. Trimming left V 0 bases short and J 2 bases short, with 13 bases between.

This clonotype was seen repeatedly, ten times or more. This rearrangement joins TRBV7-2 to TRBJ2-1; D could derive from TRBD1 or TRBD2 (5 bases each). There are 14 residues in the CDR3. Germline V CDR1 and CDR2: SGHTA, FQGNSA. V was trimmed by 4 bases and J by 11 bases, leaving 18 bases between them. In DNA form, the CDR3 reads TGTGCCAGCAGCTCGCTAGACTGGGACCGTAAGCAGTTCTTC. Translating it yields CASSSLDWDRKQFF.

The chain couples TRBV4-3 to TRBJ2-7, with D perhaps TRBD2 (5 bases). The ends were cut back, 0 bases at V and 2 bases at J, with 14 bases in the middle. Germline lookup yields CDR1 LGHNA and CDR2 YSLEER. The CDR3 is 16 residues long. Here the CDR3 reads CASSQDLAGRTYEQYF. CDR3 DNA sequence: TGCGCCAGCAGCCAAGACCTGGCGGGTCGCACCTACGAGCAGTACTTC.

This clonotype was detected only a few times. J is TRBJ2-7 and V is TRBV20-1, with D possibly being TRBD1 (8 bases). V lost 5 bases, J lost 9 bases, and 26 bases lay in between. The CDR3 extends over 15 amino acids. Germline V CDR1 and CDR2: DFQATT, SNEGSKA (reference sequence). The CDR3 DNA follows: TGCAGTGCTGGGGGGGGAGGACAGGGTAAATCAGGGCAGTACTTC. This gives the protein CSAGGGGQGKSGQYF.